This entry lists 20 T cell receptor beta chains sequenced from one sample in a study of T cell responses to AZD1222 COVID-19 vaccine. Some clones are missing from TCRdb's copy, which holds only in-frame ones; the method was immunoSEQ multiplex PCR. The table has about 160,000 clones, approximately 90% seen once. This specimen was peripheral blood, taken on day 0 of AZD1222 vaccination. These receptors were taken from an adult in good health.

The chain links TRBV11-2 to TRBJ2-7; D may be TRBD1 or TRBD2 (5 bases each). CDR1 is SGHAT and CDR2 is FQNNGV in the germline V gene. CDR3 length: 14 amino acids. Trimming shortened V by 2 bases and J by 5 bases, and 13 bases separated the two germline ends. CDR3 coding DNA: TGTGCCAGCAGCTTACCCGGGATAGGGGACGAGCAGTACTTC. This sequence encodes CASSLPGIGDEQYF.

The gene calls are TRBV19 and TRBJ1-3, with D hard to call. Germline assignment: CDR1 LNHDA and CDR2 SQIVND (reference sequence). The CDR3 consists of 14 residues. With 7 bases removed from V and 4 bases from J, the gap between germline ends came to 14 bases. For the CDR3, the DNA is TGTGCCAGTATAGAAGGGCATCGGGGAAACACCATATATTTT. This codes for CASIEGHRGNTIYF.

The chain joins TRBV3-1 (or the pseudogene TRBV3-2) to TRBJ1-2; D gene unclear. The germline CDR1 and CDR2 sequences are LGHDT and YNNKEL (reference sequence). The CDR3 runs 15 residues. Trimming took off 4 bases at V and 4 bases at J, with 16 bases between the two ends. This chain's CDR3 is CASSPRSGVSYGYTF. CDR3 nucleotides: TGTGCCAGCAGCCCTCGAAGCGGGGTCAGCTATGGCTACACCTTC.

The CDR3 DNA reads TGTGCCAGCAGCCCCCCACTAGGGAGGGACGAGCAGTACTTC. Amino acid sequence: CASSPPLGRDEQYF. The J gene is TRBJ2-7, the V gene TRBV3-1 (or the pseudogene TRBV3-2), with 7 bases identical to TRBD2. Looked up from germline, CDR1 is LGHDT and CDR2 is YNNKEL (reference sequence). V lost 4 bases to trimming and J lost 5 bases; unmatched junction nucleotides: 8. This CDR3 contains 14 residues.

This chain joins TRBV27 and TRBJ2-7; D is uncertain. There are 13 residues in the CDR3. V dropped 2 bases and J dropped 2 bases, with 7 bases sitting between them. Germline CDR1 and CDR2: MNHEY and SMNVEV (reference sequence). The CDR3 coding sequence is TGTGCCAGCAGTTTAGGGGTCACCTACGAGCAGTACTTC. It is translated as CASSLGVTYEQYF.

V is TRBV19 and J is TRBJ2-1; D might be TRBD1 (5 bases). Germline V lookup: CDR1 LNHDA, CDR2 SQIVND (reference sequence). V lost 6 bases and J lost 10, with 19 bases in between. The CDR3 covers 14 residues. The CDR3 sequence is CASSPFQGFSEQFF. The CDR3 nucleotides read TGTGCCAGTAGCCCATTCCAGGGCTTCTCGGAGCAGTTCTTC.

V gene TRBV2 combines with J gene TRBJ2-7, with a tentative D call TRBD1 (5 bases). Trimming stripped 6 bases from V and 0 bases from J, with 12 bases between. This CDR3 is built from 14 residues. Germline V gives CDR1 SNHLY, CDR2 FYNNEI. Here the CDR3 reads CASRGQASSYEQYF. The CDR3, as DNA: TGTGCCAGCAGGGGGCAGGCGAGCTCCTACGAGCAGTACTTC. Complete variable domain (other parts from reference TRBV2 and TRBJ2-7): EPEVTQTPSHQVTQMGQEVILRCVPISNHLYFYWYRQILGQKVEFLVSFYNNEISEKSEIFDDQFSVERPDGSNFTLKIRSTKLEDSAMYFCASRGQASSYEQYFGPGTRLTVT.

This chain links TRBV24-1 with TRBJ1-3; no clear D gene. V was cut by 5 bases and J by 2 bases, with 3 bases left in between. Germline assignment: CDR1 KGHDR and CDR2 SFDVKD. This CDR3 comprises 12 residues. The CDR3 here is CATSVTGNTIYF. In DNA form, the CDR3 reads TGTGCCACCAGTGTCACTGGAAACACCATATATTTT.

The rearrangement links TRBV9 to TRBJ2-7; 10 bases fit TRBD2. The CDR3 is 14 residues long. In germline, CDR1 is SGDLS, CDR2 YYNGEE. V lost 2 bases to trimming and J lost 1 base; unmatched junction nucleotides: 0. CDR3 nucleotide sequence: TGTGCCAGCAGCGTTAGCGGGAGGTCCTACGAGCAGTACTTC. Protein product: CASSVSGRSYEQYF.

The chain links TRBV28 to TRBJ1-3, with 8 bases fitting TRBD1. Per germline, CDR1 MDHEN and CDR2 SYDVKM. This CDR3 contains 14 residues. V lost 6 bases and J lost 0; bases outside the gene matches: 1. CDR3 region: CASRDRVSGNTIYF. The CDR3 DNA reads TGTGCCAGCAGGGACAGGGTCTCTGGAAACACCATATATTTT.

The chain couples TRBV19 to TRBJ1-5; D remains ambiguous. The V gene's germline CDR1 is LNHDA and CDR2 SQIVND (reference sequence). V was trimmed by 3 bases and J by 1 base, leaving 10 bases between them. The CDR3 is 15 amino acids. This chain's CDR3 is CASSIGRASNQPQHF. In nucleotides, the CDR3 is TGTGCCAGTAGTATCGGTAGGGCCAGCAATCAGCCCCAGCATTTT.

Written as DNA, the CDR3 is TGTGCCAGCAGCCCGGGGGGGATAAGGACAGGGGACCAGTACTTC. It specifies CASSPGGIRTGDQYF. The chain carries TRBV28 and TRBJ2-5, with a possible D match to TRBD1 (9 bases). The CDR3 is 15 residues long. V dropped 6 bases and J dropped 10 bases, with 24 bases sitting between them. Looked up from germline, CDR1 is MDHEN and CDR2 is SYDVKM.

The chain uses TRBV6-1 and TRBJ2-2, with D possibly being TRBD2 (7 bases). Germline CDR1 and CDR2: MNHNS and SASEGT. The CDR3 extends over 16 amino acids. Trimming stripped 3 bases from V and 6 bases from J, with 17 bases between. CDR3 DNA: TGTGCCAGCAGTGATTGGGGGGGCTCCGGCGCCGGGGAGCTGTTTTTT. Translated: CASSDWGGSGAGELFF.

The rearrangement joins TRBV3-1 (or the pseudogene TRBV3-2) to TRBJ2-7, with a possible D match to TRBD1 (6 bases). Trimming left V 6 bases short and J 9 bases short, with 18 bases between. This CDR3 spans 13 amino acids. Germline CDR1 LGHDT, CDR2 YNNKEL (reference sequence). The CDR3, as DNA: TGTGCCAGCAGGGCTCGGGACACCCTGTTGCAGTACTTC. Translation gives CASRARDTLLQYF.

V gene TRBV10-2 combines with J gene TRBJ2-7; TRBD2 might be the D (6 bases). The V end lost 10 bases, the J end lost 0 bases, and 16 bases lay between the germline ends. CDR3 length: 14 amino acids. Germline assignment: CDR1 WSHSY and CDR2 SAAADI. The CDR3 sequence is CATELAQSSYEQYF. CDR3 coding DNA: TGCGCCACCGAACTAGCTCAGAGCTCCTACGAGCAGTACTTC.

The chain combines TRBV24-1 with TRBJ2-2; 9 positions agree with TRBD2. CDR1 and CDR2 from the germline V gene are KGHDR and SFDVKD. The length of the CDR3 is 16 residues. The ends lost 4 bases at V and 3 bases at J; junction bases unmatched: 5. CDR3 sequence: CATSDPTSGYTGELFF. The CDR3, as DNA: TGTGCCACCAGTGACCCGACTAGCGGATACACCGGGGAGCTGTTTTTT.

The rearrangement uses TRBV12-3 or TRBV12-4 and TRBJ2-1; no clear D. The CDR3 extends over 13 amino acids. Trimming cost V 0 bases and J 9 bases, with 9 bases left between them. For the CDR3, the DNA is TGTGCCAGCAGTTTAGCCATCGGGTTTGAGCAGTTCTTC. As protein: CASSLAIGFEQFF.

The V gene is TRBV24-1, the J gene TRBJ2-7; 10 bases are a match to TRBD1. The CDR3 length is 16 residues. The germline V gene has CDR1 KGHDR and CDR2 SFDVKD. With 4 bases clipped from V and 6 bases from J, the junction kept 11 bases outside the gene matches. The CDR3 protein is CATSDRDRGLTGEQYF. The DNA for the CDR3 is TGTGCCACCAGTGACCGGGACAGGGGACTTACTGGCGAGCAGTACTTC.

The chain joins TRBV14 to TRBJ1-6; TRBD1 matches at 7 bases. Per germline, CDR1 SGHDN and CDR2 FVKESK. Germline trimming cut 5 bases from V and 0 bases from J; bases unmatched to any gene: 7. The CDR3 runs 17 residues. The chain's CDR3 is CASSSAGGSSYNSPLHF. The DNA for the CDR3 is TGTGCCAGCAGCTCCGCAGGGGGAAGCTCCTATAATTCACCCCTCCACTTT.

CDR3: CASSLSGVSTDTQYF. The DNA of the CDR3 is TGCGCCAGCAGCTTGTCGGGGGTCAGCACAGATACGCAGTATTTT. V and J are TRBV5-1 and TRBJ2-3; D possibly corresponds to TRBD2 (6 bases). The V end lost 1 base, the J end lost 0 bases, and 9 bases lay between the germline ends. From germline, CDR1 is SGHRS and CDR2 YFSETQ. The CDR3 loop spans 15 amino acids.